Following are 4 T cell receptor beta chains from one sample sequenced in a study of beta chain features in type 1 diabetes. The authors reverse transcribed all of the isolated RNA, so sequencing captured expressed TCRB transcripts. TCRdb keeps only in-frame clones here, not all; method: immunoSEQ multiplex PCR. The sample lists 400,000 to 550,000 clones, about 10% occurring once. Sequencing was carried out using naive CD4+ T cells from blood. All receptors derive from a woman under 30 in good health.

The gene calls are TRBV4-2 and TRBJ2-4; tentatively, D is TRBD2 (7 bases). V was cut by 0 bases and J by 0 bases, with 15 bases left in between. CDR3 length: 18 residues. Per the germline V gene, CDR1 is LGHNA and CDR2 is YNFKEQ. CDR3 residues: CASSQEGGLAVAKNIQYF. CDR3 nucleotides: TGTGCCAGCAGCCAAGAAGGGGGGCTAGCGGTAGCCAAAAACATTCAGTACTTC.

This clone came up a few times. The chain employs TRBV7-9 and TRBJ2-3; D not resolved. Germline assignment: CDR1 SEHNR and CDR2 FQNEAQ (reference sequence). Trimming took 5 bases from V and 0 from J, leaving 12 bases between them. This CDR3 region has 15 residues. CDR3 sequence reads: CASSPFRVSTDTQYF. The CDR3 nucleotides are TGTGCCAGCAGCCCCTTTCGGGTTAGCACAGATACGCAGTATTTT.

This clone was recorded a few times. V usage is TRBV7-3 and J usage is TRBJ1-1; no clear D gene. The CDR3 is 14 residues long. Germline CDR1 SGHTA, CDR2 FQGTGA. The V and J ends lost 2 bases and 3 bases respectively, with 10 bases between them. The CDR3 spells CASSLLGRDTEAFF. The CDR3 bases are TGTGCCAGCAGCTTATTGGGGAGGGACACTGAAGCTTTCTTT.

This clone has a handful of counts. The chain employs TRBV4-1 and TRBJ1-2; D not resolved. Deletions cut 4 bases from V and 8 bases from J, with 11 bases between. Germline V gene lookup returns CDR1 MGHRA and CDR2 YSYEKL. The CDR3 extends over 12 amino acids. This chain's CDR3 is CASSLPARGYTF. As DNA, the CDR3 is TGCGCCAGCAGCCTCCCTGCGCGGGGCTACACCTTC.